This TCR beta chain was profiled in a study of tumour-infiltrating T cells in Burkitt lymphoma. About the study: Repertoire clonality predicted overall and progression-free survival. Study-wide findings and caveats: Several public clonotypes recurred in numerous Burkitt lymphoma patients.

Comment on this clone: No antigen is known for it.

Measured with immunoSEQ multiplex PCR; TCRdb has only the in-frame clones, and not every one. In the table there are more than 700 clones, about 20% of which are singletons. Trimming shortened V by 0 bases and J by 1 base, and 10 bases separated the two germline ends. This CDR3 has 15 amino acids. Germline V CDR1 and CDR2: PRHDT, FYEKMQ (reference sequence). The TCR comes from a human donor with Burkitt lymphoma. The sample consisted of tumor tissue. The chain recombines TRBV13 with TRBJ2-7; tentative D call: TRBD1 (6 bases). The CDR3 sequence: CASSLGLGASYEQYF. CDR3 nucleotide sequence: TGTGCCAGCAGCTTAGGGTTGGGGGCATCCTACGAGCAGTACTTC.